The following is a T cell receptor (beta chain) sequence with its context. Its specificity is not known. This sample's RNA came from whole unsorted tissue. The normal lung tissue was taken more than 3 cm from the tumor edge. Newly diagnosed lung cancer patients had thoracic surgery in China, August–late 2014, without prior chemotherapy. The record originates from a study of tumor and adjacent non-tumor tissue in lung cancer. Study information: Each sample yielded roughly 4.2 million productive TCRbeta reads on average.

The CDR3 consists of 18 residues. The germline V and J ends were trimmed by 10 bases and 4 bases, with 26 bases remaining between them. The germline V gene encodes CDR1 MNHEY and CDR2 SVGEGT. TCRbeta libraries were built with three rounds of nested PCR, modified from ARM-PCR. From the multiplex PCR reads, TCRdb called clonotypes with MiXCR, one entry per CDR3 protein. The sample contains approximately 120,000 distinct CDR3 sequences, 60% to 65% of which appear only once. Study results and limitations: Significantly higher TCR diversity was found in tumor than normal lung. In normal lung, the top 100 clones were significantly more dominant than in tumor.

The sequenced sample was distant non-tumor lung tissue. The TCR comes from a man aged 55 to 70 with non-small cell lung cancer. The chain carries TRBV6-2 or TRBV6-3 and TRBJ2-6; weak D call: TRBD1 (6 bases). The chain's CDR3 is CANKRTGLQGSGANVLTF. For the CDR3, the DNA is TGTGCCAACAAGCGTACCGGATTACAGGGATCCGGGGCCAACGTCCTGACTTTC.